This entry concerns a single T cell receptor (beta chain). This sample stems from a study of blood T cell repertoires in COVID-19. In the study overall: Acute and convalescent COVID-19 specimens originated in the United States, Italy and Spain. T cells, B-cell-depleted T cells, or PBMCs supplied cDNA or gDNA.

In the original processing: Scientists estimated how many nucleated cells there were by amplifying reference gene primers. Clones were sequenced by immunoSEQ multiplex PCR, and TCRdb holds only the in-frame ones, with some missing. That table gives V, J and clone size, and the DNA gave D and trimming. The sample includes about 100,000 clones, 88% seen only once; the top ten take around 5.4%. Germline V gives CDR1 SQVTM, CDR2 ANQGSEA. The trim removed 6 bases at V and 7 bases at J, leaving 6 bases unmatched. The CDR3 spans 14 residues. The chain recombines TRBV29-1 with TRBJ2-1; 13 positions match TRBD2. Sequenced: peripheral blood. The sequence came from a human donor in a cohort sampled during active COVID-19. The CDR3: CSVERTSGSNEQFF. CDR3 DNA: TGCAGCGTAGAGAGGACTAGCGGGAGTAATGAGCAGTTCTTC.